This is a list of T cell receptor beta chains from one sample in a study of T cells in Graves' hyperthyroidism and ophthalmopathy. TCRdb re-called the multiplex PCR reads with MiXCR, one entry per CDR3 protein. The sample holds 700,000 or so distinct CDR3 sequences; roughly 15% are singletons and the top ten take around 12%. The sample consisted of blood. These receptors were taken from a woman aged 50 to 60 with Graves' ophthalmopathy. Both conserved end residues are part of each CDR3. D genes are given only for firm matches. Expanded clones get a size class; other rows say once, few or many, or leave the size out.

TRBV7-9,TRBJ2-1,TRBD2,many,TGTGCCAGCATGGAAGGGAGGGCCCGTAATGAGCAGTTCTTC,CASMEGRARNEQFF
TRBV4-3,TRBJ2-7,TRBD2,few,TGCGCCAGCAGCCAAGCGCTAGCGGGAGGGCCTTTAGAGCAGTACTTC,CASSQALAGGPLEQYF
TRBV7-9,TRBJ2-1,TRBD2,few,TGTGCCAGCAGCCAAGCGGGAGTACGTTCCAATGAGCAGTTCTTC,CASSQAGVRSNEQFF
TRBV11-2,TRBJ1-1,NA,many,TGTGCCAGCAGCCTCACCTACAGGGAGGGGGGCCGCACTGAAGCTTTCTTT,CASSLTYREGGRTEAFF
TRBV11-2,TRBJ2-1,NA,many,TGTGCCAGCAGCTTAGATCAGGGGTCCTACAATGAGCAGTTCTTC,CASSLDQGSYNEQFF
TRBV11-2,TRBJ2-3,TRBD2,NA,TGTGCCAGCAGCTTAGATGAGCGGGGGGGCAACACAGATACGCAGTATTTT,CASSLDERGGNTDTQYF
TRBV7-9,TRBJ2-2,NA,NA,TGTGCCAGCCAGGTCTTCCAGGGACTCCCGTCCGGGGAGCTGTTTTTT,CASQVFQGLPSGELFF
TRBV20-1,TRBJ1-5,TRBD1,few,TGCAGTGCTAGTGGACAGGGGGCTGAACAGCCCCAGCATTTT,CSASGQGAEQPQHF
TRBV6-1,TRBJ2-1,TRBD2,NA,TGTGCCAGCAGTGAAGATTGGGGACTAGCGAGCTCCTACAATGAGCAGTTCTTC,CASSEDWGLASSYNEQFF
TRBV20-1,TRBJ1-1,NA,many,TGCAGTGCTAGTCTCAGCGCGGCACGAGTAGCTTTCTTT,CSASLSAARVAFF
TRBV7-9,TRBJ2-3,NA,many,TGTGCCAGCAGCTTAGTGAGCACAGATACGCAGTATTTT,CASSLVSTDTQYF
TRBV18,TRBJ2-3,TRBD2,NA,TGTGCCAGCTCACCTCCGGGACTAGCGGGAGTCGGCACAGATACGCAGTATTTT,CASSPPGLAGVGTDTQYF
TRBV2,TRBJ2-2,NA,many,TGTGCCAGCAGTGAAACCTTTTACACCGGGGAGCTGTTTTTT,CASSETFYTGELFF